This note documents a single T cell receptor (beta chain) sequence. Its cognate antigen is unknown. Some clones are missing from TCRdb's copy, which holds only in-frame ones; the method was immunoSEQ multiplex PCR. In the table there are around 160,000 clones, around 81% of which are singletons. The data belong to a study of cytomegalovirus exposure and HLA in healthy donors. Whole-study results and caveats: Three chains linked to CMV were shown in vitro to be specific for CMV antigens. Rare TCR sequences predominated, though certain public TCRs were found in many donors.

Trimming pared 2 bases from V and 8 bases from J, leaving 19 bases between. This CDR3 has 15 amino acids. Germline V gene data show CDR1 as SGHRS and CDR2 as YFSETQ. This sequence joins TRBV5-1 and TRBJ1-2; the D gene is possibly TRBD1 (6 bases). Sequencing was carried out using PBMCs. The TCR was taken from a man aged 30 to 45 in good health and CMV-seropositive. The CDR3 sequence: CASSLPTGKGGGYTF. CDR3 nucleotide sequence: TGCGCCAGCAGCTTACCTACAGGGAAAGGTGGAGGCTACACCTTC.